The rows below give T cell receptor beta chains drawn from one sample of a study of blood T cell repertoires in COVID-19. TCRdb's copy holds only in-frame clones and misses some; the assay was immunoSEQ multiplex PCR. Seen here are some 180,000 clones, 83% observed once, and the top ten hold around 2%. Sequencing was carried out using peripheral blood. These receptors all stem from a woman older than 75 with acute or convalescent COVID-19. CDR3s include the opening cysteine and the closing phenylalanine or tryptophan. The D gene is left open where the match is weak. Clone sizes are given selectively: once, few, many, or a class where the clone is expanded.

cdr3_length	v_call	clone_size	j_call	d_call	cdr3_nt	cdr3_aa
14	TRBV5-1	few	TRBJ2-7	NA	TGCGCCAGCAGCAGCCGGGACTTCAACTACGAGCAGTACTTC	CASSSRDFNYEQYF
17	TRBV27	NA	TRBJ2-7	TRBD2	TGTGCCAGCAGTTTATCGGGGACTAGCGGGACACCTTACGAGCAGTACTTC	CASSLSGTSGTPYEQYF
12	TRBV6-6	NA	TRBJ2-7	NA	TGTGCCAGCAGTTCAGGGACCTACGAGCAGTACTTC	CASSSGTYEQYF
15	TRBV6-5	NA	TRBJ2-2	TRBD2	TGTGCCAGCAGCCGACTAGCGGCAAGCACCGGGGAGCTGTTTTTT	CASSRLAASTGELFF
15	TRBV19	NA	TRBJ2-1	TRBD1	TGTGCCAGTAGTCCAATACAGGGGGCTCGAGGGGAGCAGTTCTTC	CASSPIQGARGEQFF
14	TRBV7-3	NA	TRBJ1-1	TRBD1	TGTGCCAGCAGCTTAGGGGACAGTAACGCTGAAGCTTTCTTT	CASSLGDSNAEAFF
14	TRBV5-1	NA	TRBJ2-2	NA	TGCGCCAGCAGCCCCTCCCCTCACACCGGGGAGCTGTTTTTT	CASSPSPHTGELFF
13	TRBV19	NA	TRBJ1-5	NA	TGTGCCAGTAGTATAGATTCGGATCAGCCCCAGCATTTT	CASSIDSDQPQHF
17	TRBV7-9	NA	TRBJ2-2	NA	TGTGCCAGCAGCCTGCCCCTAAGTGGGGGCGGAACCGGGGAGCTGTTTTTT	CASSLPLSGGGTGELFF
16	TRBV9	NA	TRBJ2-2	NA	TGTGCCAGCAGCGTAGTTTCTACTTCGAACACCGGGGAGCTGTTTTTT	CASSVVSTSNTGELFF
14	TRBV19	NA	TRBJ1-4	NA	TGTGCCAGTAGTATAACCAGGGAAAATGAAAAACTGTTTTTT	CASSITRENEKLFF
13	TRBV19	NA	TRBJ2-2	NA	TGTGCCAGTAGGAATAAGGGGACCGGGGAGCTGTTTTTT	CASRNKGTGELFF
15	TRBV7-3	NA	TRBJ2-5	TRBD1	TGTGCCAGCAGCTTGGCCCAGGGGGCACGGGAGACCCAGTACTTC	CASSLAQGARETQYF
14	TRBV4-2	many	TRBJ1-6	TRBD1	TGTGCCAGCAGCCATCTCGGGACAGAAGCACCCCTCCACTTT	CASSHLGTEAPLHF
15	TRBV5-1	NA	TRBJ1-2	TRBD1	TGCGCCAGTCGGCCGGGACAGACAATTTCCTATGGCTACACCTTC	CASRPGQTISYGYTF
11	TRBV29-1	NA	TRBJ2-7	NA	TGCAGCGCCGGAAAGGACAACCAGCAGTACTTC	CSAGKDNQQYF
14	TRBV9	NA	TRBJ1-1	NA	TGTGCCAGCAGCTCTCGACCTGGAGGGACTGAAGCTTTCTTT	CASSSRPGGTEAFF
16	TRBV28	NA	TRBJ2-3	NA	TGTGCCAGCAGTTTATCGCTGGGGAGCCCCACAGATACGCAGTATTTT	CASSLSLGSPTDTQYF
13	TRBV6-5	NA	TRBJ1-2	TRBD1	TGTGCCAGTCAAACAGGGGGCGTCGGAGGCTACACCTTC	CASQTGGVGGYTF
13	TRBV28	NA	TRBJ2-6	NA	TGTGCCAGCAGCCCCTCCGGGGCCAACGTCCTGACTTTC	CASSPSGANVLTF
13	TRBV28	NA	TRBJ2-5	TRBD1	TGTGCCAGCAGCCGACAGGGGACGGAGACCCAGTACTTC	CASSRQGTETQYF
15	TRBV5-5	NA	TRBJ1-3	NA	TGTGCCAGCAGCTTGGATGACAACTCTGGAAACACCATATATTTT	CASSLDDNSGNTIYF
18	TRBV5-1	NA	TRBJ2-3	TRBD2	TGCGCCAGCAGCTCCTCCCTAGCGGGACTAACCCTAGCAGATACGCAGTATTTT	CASSSSLAGLTLADTQYF
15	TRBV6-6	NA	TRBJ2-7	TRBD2	TGTGCCACCACCACCCCTAGCGGGGGAAACGACGAGCAGTACTTC	CATTTPSGGNDEQYF
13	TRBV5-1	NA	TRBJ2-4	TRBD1	TGCGCCAGCAGCCCGGGACAGGGGAACATTCAGTACTTC	CASSPGQGNIQYF
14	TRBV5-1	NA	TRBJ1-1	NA	TGCGCCAGCAGCTTTTCGACAGCAAACACTGAAGCTTTCTTT	CASSFSTANTEAFF
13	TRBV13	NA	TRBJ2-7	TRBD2	TGTGCCAGCAGCCGACTAGCGTACGGCGAGCAGTACTTC	CASSRLAYGEQYF
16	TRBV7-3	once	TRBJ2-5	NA	TGTGCCAGCAGCTGGGGGCCAGGCGAGTCCCAAGAGACCCAGTACTTC	CASSWGPGESQETQYF
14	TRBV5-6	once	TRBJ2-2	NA	TGTGCCAGCAGCTTGTCCCTAGTCGCCGGGGAGCTGTTTTTT	CASSLSLVAGELFF
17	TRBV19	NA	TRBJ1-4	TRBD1	TGTGCCAGTAGTAGCGACAGGGATGCGGAAACTAATGAAAAACTGTTTTTT	CASSSDRDAETNEKLFF
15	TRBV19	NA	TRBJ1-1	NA	TGTGCCAGTAGTATAGCGGACAGACCGAACACTGAAGCTTTCTTT	CASSIADRPNTEAFF
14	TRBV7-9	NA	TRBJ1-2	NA	TGTGCCAGCAGCTTGAGCACGGCTAACTATGGCTACACCTTC	CASSLSTANYGYTF
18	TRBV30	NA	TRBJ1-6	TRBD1	TGTGCCTGGAGTGTACGACCCCTCCTGACAGGGGGAAATTCACCCCTCCACTTT	CAWSVRPLLTGGNSPLHF
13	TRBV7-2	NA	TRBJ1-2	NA	TGTGCCAGCAGCTTAAGGGGAACATCCCCGAGCGTCTTC	CASSLRGTSPSVF
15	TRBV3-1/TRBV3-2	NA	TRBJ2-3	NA	TGTGCCAGCAGCCAAGAGGAGCGGGCTAGGGATACGCAGTATTTT	CASSQEERARDTQYF
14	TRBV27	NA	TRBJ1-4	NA	TGTGCCAGCAGTCCCCGGAGGGTGGTCGAAAAACTGTTTTTT	CASSPRRVVEKLFF
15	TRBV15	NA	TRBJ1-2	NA	TGTGCCACCAGCCGGGGGGGTCAAGAGGCGACTGGCTACACCTTC	CATSRGGQEATGYTF
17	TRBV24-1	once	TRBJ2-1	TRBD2	TGTGCCACCAGTGATCCCGGGACTAGTAAGGGGAACAATGAGCAGTTCTTC	CATSDPGTSKGNNEQFF
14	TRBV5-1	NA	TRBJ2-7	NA	TGCGCCAGCAGCTCCAGGACAGATTCCGGCGAGCAGTACTTC	CASSSRTDSGEQYF
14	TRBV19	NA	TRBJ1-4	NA	TGTGCCAGTAGCGTCGGGAGGGTAGGAGAAAAACTGTTTTTT	CASSVGRVGEKLFF
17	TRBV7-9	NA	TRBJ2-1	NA	TGTGCCAGCAGCTTAGAAGCACTAGCAACCCCTAACAATGAGCAGTTCTTC	CASSLEALATPNNEQFF
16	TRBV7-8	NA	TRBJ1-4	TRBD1	TGTGCCAGCAGCTTAGGCAGGGGGCAGGTTAATGAAAAACTGTTTTTT	CASSLGRGQVNEKLFF
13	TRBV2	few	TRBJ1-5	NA	TGTGCCAGCAGTGATGGGTTACGGGAGTCACCGCATTTT	CASSDGLRESPHF
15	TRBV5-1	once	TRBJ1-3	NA	TGCGCCAGCAGCCTACGGGAACTCTCTGGAAACACCATATATTTT	CASSLRELSGNTIYF
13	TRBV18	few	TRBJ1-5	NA	TGTGCCAGCTCACGGGAGGTGGATCAGCCCCAGCATTTT	CASSREVDQPQHF
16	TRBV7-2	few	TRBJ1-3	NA	TGTGCCAGCAGCTCCCTAGCAGTCCCCTCTGGAAACACCATATATTTT	CASSSLAVPSGNTIYF
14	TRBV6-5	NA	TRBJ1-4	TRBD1	TGTGCCACCAAACGGGACAGACTTAATGAAAAACTGTTTTTT	CATKRDRLNEKLFF
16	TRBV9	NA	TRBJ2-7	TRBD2	TGTGCCAGCAGCCCTAGACTAGCGGGGTCGACCTACGAGCAGTACTTC	CASSPRLAGSTYEQYF
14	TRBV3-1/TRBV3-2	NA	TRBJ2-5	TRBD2	TGTCCCAGCCAACGGGCGGGGGGGGCGGGGACCCAGTACTTC	CPSQRAGGAGTQYF
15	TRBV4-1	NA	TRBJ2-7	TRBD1	TGCGCCAGCAGCCTAGGACAGGGGGCTCGTCTCGAGCAGTACTTC	CASSLGQGARLEQYF
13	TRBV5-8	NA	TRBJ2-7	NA	TGTGCCAGCCCAACAGGGCCGATGGACGAGCAGTACTTC	CASPTGPMDEQYF
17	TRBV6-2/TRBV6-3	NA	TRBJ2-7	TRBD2	TGTGCCAGCAGTTTCCCGCCGACTAGCGGGGAATCCTACGAGCAGTACTTC	CASSFPPTSGESYEQYF
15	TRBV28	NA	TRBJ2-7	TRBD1	TGTGCCAGCAGCCCACAGGGGAGTGGCCCCTACGAGCAGTACTTC	CASSPQGSGPYEQYF
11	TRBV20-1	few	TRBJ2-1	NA	TGCAGTGCTCCCCGGTACAATGAGCAGTTCTTC	CSAPRYNEQFF
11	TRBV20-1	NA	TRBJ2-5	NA	TGCAGTGCTAGCCATGCGGAGACCCAGTACTTC	CSASHAETQYF
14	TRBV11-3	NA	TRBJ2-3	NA	TGTGCCAGCAGCTCGGGGGGCAGCACAGATACGCAGTATTTT	CASSSGGSTDTQYF
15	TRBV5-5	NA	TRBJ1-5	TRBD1	TGTGCCAGCAGCCGGACAGGGGCGAGCAATCAGCCCCAGCATTTT	CASSRTGASNQPQHF